The rows below give T cell receptor beta chains drawn from one sample of a study of cytomegalovirus exposure and HLA in healthy donors. Clones were read by immunoSEQ multiplex PCR, and TCRdb kept only the in-frame ones, dropping some. The data contain fewer than 200,000 clones, 85% of them singletons. Sequenced sample: PBMCs. These receptors were collected from a man between 18 and 29 years old in good health and CMV-seropositive. Each CDR3 is given without its conserved first and last residue.

V	CDR3
TRBV7-9	ASSFPKGSVGGDEKLF
TRBV10-3	AISESGGGSQPQH
TRBV4-1	ASSPSSFSHTEAF
TRBV6-5	ASSYPGLGDEQY
TRBV6-1	ASMGGRALGGELF
TRBV19	ASSIGGSGGWETQY
TRBV7-8	ASSPWDRGPYSNQPQH
TRBV28	AILGGPGYSPLH
TRBV9	ASSPFGEDGNTEAF
TRBV4-1	ASSQPTGNEQF
TRBV28	ASSLSSGKKQY
TRBV7-9	ASSAQGQPYEQY
TRBV6-1	ASVLTGMLETQY
TRBV7-9	ASSSGTAGANVLT
TRBV29-1	SVRETSNSYEQY
TRBV5-1	ASSRRGGDGYT
TRBV28	ASSLLTVGHGYT
TRBV15	ATSRDRGGEAKNIQY
TRBV13	ASNLWGEGNTEAF
TRBV7-6	ASSLRGASYNEQF
TRBV6-5	ASSLGGTGNTIY
TRBV11-2	ASSLGRGGTDTQY
TRBV7-2	ASSLLYHSYGYT
TRBV7-9	ASSQGQGNNEKLF
TRBV9	ASSNSDRGGNTIY
TRBV5-8	ASSLTSGGTDTQY
TRBV6-5	ASSYKLAGADTQY